A selection of T cell receptor beta chains follows, all from one sample in a study of post-analysis software for immune sequencing data. TCRdb ran MiXCR on the PCR reads and lists one entry per CDR3 protein. Among about 180,000 distinct CDR3 sequences listed, approximately 30% were seen once. The specimen was blood. The source of these receptors is a girl aged 5 to 17 with multiple sclerosis. CDR3s include the opening cysteine and the closing phenylalanine or tryptophan. The D gene is left open where the match is weak. Clone size is not always given. Where it is, it says once, few, many or a class for expanded clones.

D gene: TRBD2
clone size: -
V gene: TRBV19
J gene: TRBJ2-1
CDR3 protein: CASQASGGAGEQFF
CDR3 DNA: TGTGCCAGCCAAGCGTCGGGAGGGGCGGGCGAGCAGTTCTTC

D gene: -
clone size: -
V gene: TRBV12-3/TRBV12-4
J gene: TRBJ1-1
CDR3 protein: CASSSAGANTEAFF
CDR3 DNA: TGTGCCAGCAGTTCAGCAGGTGCGAACACTGAAGCTTTCTTT

D gene: -
clone size: -
V gene: TRBV15
J gene: TRBJ1-5
CDR3 protein: CATSRQKSERNQPQHF
CDR3 DNA: TGTGCCACCAGCAGACAGAAGAGTGAGCGCAATCAGCCCCAGCATTTT

D gene: TRBD1
clone size: few
V gene: TRBV19
J gene: TRBJ1-2
CDR3 protein: CASAASGTEYGYTF
CDR3 DNA: TGTGCCAGCGCGGCTTCCGGGACAGAGTATGGCTACACCTTC

D gene: -
clone size: few
V gene: TRBV5-4
J gene: TRBJ2-3
CDR3 protein: CASSFLGTDTQYF
CDR3 DNA: TGTGCCAGCAGCTTCTTAGGCACAGATACGCAGTATTTT

D gene: TRBD1
clone size: many
V gene: TRBV18
J gene: TRBJ2-7
CDR3 protein: CASSPSQGVPYEQYF
CDR3 DNA: TGTGCCAGCTCACCATCCCAGGGGGTTCCTTACGAGCAGTACTTC

D gene: -
clone size: many
V gene: TRBV21-1
J gene: TRBJ2-7
CDR3 protein: CASSGGTDYEQYF
CDR3 DNA: TGTGCCAGCAGCGGCGGCACCGACTACGAGCAGTACTTC

D gene: -
clone size: many
V gene: TRBV7-9
J gene: TRBJ2-5
CDR3 protein: CASSLVQGKYF
CDR3 DNA: TGTGCCAGCAGCTTAGTCCAGGGGAAGTACTTC

D gene: TRBD1
clone size: many
V gene: TRBV4-1
J gene: TRBJ1-1
CDR3 protein: CASSPTRPGQGRVMNTEAFF
CDR3 DNA: TGCGCCAGCAGCCCAACACGACCGGGACAGGGGCGTGTGATGAACACTGAAGCTTTCTTT

D gene: TRBD2
clone size: few
V gene: TRBV20-1
J gene: TRBJ2-5
CDR3 protein: CSARVAGGAYNEQYF
CDR3 DNA: TGCAGTGCTAGGGTAGCGGGAGGAGCCTACAATGAGCAGTACTTC

D gene: TRBD1
clone size: few
V gene: TRBV2
J gene: TRBJ1-5
CDR3 protein: CASSTGTGNQPQHF
CDR3 DNA: TGTGCCAGCAGCACCGGGACAGGCAATCAGCCCCAGCATTTT

D gene: -
clone size: many
V gene: TRBV5-1
J gene: TRBJ2-7
CDR3 protein: CASSSSGAYSEQYF
CDR3 DNA: TGCGCCAGCAGCTCCTCGGGTGCCTACTCCGAGCAGTACTTC

D gene: TRBD2
clone size: -
V gene: TRBV6-5
J gene: TRBJ2-2
CDR3 protein: CASKGRGPYTGELFF
CDR3 DNA: TGTGCCAGCAAGGGGAGGGGACCCTACACCGGGGAGCTGTTTTTT

D gene: -
clone size: many
V gene: TRBV12-3/TRBV12-4
J gene: TRBJ2-3
CDR3 protein: CASSMTGTPTDTQYF
CDR3 DNA: TGTGCCAGCAGTATGACCGGGACTCCGACAGATACGCAGTATTTT

D gene: TRBD1
clone size: few
V gene: TRBV11-2
J gene: TRBJ1-2
CDR3 protein: CASSHGTGGRYGYTF
CDR3 DNA: TGTGCCAGCAGCCACGGGACAGGGGGTCGTTATGGCTACACCTTC

D gene: -
clone size: -
V gene: TRBV5-1
J gene: TRBJ1-5
CDR3 protein: CASSFLSNQPQHF
CDR3 DNA: TGCGCCAGCAGCTTCTTAAGCAATCAGCCCCAGCATTTT

D gene: -
clone size: few
V gene: TRBV19
J gene: TRBJ1-5
CDR3 protein: CASSMNSGQPQHF
CDR3 DNA: TGTGCCAGTAGTATGAATAGCGGTCAGCCCCAGCATTTT